Here is one T cell receptor (beta chain) with its context. Antigen unknown. CDR3 size: 15 residues. With 0 bases removed from V and 2 bases from J, the gap between germline ends came to 11 bases. Looked up from germline, CDR1 is MNHEY and CDR2 is SVGAGI. The sequenced template was cDNA made from the entire isolated RNA. Sequencing was performed with immunoSEQ multiplex PCR; in TCRdb, only in-frame clones are kept and a portion is missing. The repertoire includes hundreds of thousands of clones, roughly an eighth of them detected once, and around 0.022% sits in the top ten. CD45RO/CCR7/CD25/CD127/CD95/CD27 separated CD4+ naive, central memory, regulatory and stem cell-like memory cells by sorting. These data originate in a study of beta chain features in type 1 diabetes. The overall study: Comparable age, gender and cell yields were observed in patients relative to healthy donors.

Study results and limitations: Moderate but significant shortening of TCRB CDR3s was recorded in all four CD4+ subsets from Type 1 diabetes patients.

The sequenced sample consisted of naive CD4+ T cells from blood. The chain links TRBV6-5 to TRBJ2-7; D may be TRBD1 or TRBD2 (6 bases each). This TCR derives from a man younger than 30 with type 1 diabetes. The CDR3 protein is CASSYSRGGPYEQYF. The CDR3 DNA reads TGTGCCAGCAGTTACTCTCGAGGGGGGCCCTACGAGCAGTACTTC.